The subject of this entry is one T cell receptor beta chain. With 60 Vbeta and 13 Jbeta primers, the PCR was carried out. Sequenced by immunoSEQ multiplex PCR; TCRdb stores in-frame clones only, minus some. Of 200,000 to 250,000 clones in the sample, roughly 84% were seen once. This CDR3 contains 17 residues. Germline V lookup: CDR1 LGHNT, CDR2 FRNRAP. Trimming took 5 bases from V and 4 from J, leaving 21 bases between them. The data belong to a study of cytomegalovirus exposure and HLA in healthy donors. This sequence was found in a boy younger than 10 in good health and CMV-seronegative. Sample: PBMCs. The gene calls are TRBV12-5 and TRBJ1-5, with D possibly matching TRBD1 (6 bases). CDR3 in amino acids: CASGIEGRGGLNQPQHF. CDR3 nucleotide sequence: TGTGCTAGTGGTATTGAGGGGCGAGGGGGTTTAAATCAGCCCCAGCATTTT.